This T cell receptor (beta chain) came from a study of cytomegalovirus exposure and HLA in healthy donors. Broader study findings: Roughly uniform depth of sequencing across donors was assumed in presence/absence analyses.

PCR primers comprised 60 Vbeta and 13 Jbeta primers. Using immunoSEQ multiplex PCR, the repertoire was profiled, and TCRdb retains in-frame clones only, with some absent. Of 70,000 to 95,000 clones listed, about three fifths are singletons. The CDR3 has 16 residues. Germline V gene lookup returns CDR1 MDHEN and CDR2 SYDVKM. J gave up 8 bases and V 6 bases, and 13 bases lay outside the gene matches. As to this clone: Its antigen is unknown.

J is TRBJ1-2 and V is TRBV28, with TRBD1 identical over 12 bases. The sequence was obtained from a woman aged 25 to 39 in good health and CMV-seropositive. Sequenced material: PBMCs. CDR3 in amino acids: CASSQEGPGTGGGYTF. As DNA, the CDR3 is TGTGCCAGCAGCCAAGAGGGTCCCGGGACAGGGGGCGGCTACACCTTC.